The clone carrying this T cell receptor (beta chain) has only a few counts. Its antigen is not identified. This table comes from immunoSEQ multiplex PCR, and its TCRdb copy is limited to in-frame clones, with some not included. The sample contains about 36,000 clones, around 78% of which appear only once. This specimen comes from a study of pediatric ulcerative colitis. Rectal tissue came from one to two pinch biopsies taken at colonoscopy. Study findings and constraints: A couple of rectal clonotypes were found only in ulcerative colitis patients, all of them.

The CDR3 covers 16 residues. The germline V and J ends were trimmed by 5 bases and 8 bases, with 22 bases remaining between them. Germline CDR1 reads LNHDA; CDR2 reads SQIVND (reference sequence). This TCR was recovered from a boy younger than 18 with moderate ulcerative colitis. The chain uses TRBV19 and TRBJ2-1; possibly TRBD2 for D (5 bases). Sequenced input: gut tissue. In DNA form, the CDR3 reads TGTGCCAGTAGTCTTGGACGGGATTGGGGATTCGATGAGCAGTTCTTC. Translated, it gives CASSLGRDWGFDEQFF.